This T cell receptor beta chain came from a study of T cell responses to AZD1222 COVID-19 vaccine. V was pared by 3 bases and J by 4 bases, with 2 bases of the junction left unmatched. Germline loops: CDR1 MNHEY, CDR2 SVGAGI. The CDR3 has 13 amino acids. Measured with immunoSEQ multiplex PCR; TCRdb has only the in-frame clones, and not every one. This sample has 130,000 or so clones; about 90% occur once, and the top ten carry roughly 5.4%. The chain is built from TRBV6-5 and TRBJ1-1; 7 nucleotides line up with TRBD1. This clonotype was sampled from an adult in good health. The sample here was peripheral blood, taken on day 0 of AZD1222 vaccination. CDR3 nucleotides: TGTGCCAGCAGTTATTCAGGGGGCACTGAAGCTTTCTTT. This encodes CASSYSGGTEAFF.